These T cell receptor beta chains were read from a single sample in a study of blood T cell dynamics during melanoma immunotherapy. Only in-frame clones appear in the TCRdb table, and some are missing; sequencing was by immunoSEQ multiplex PCR. The table has about 11,000 clones, about four fifths seen once. The source was blood, collected from a patient treated with checkpoint blockade. The origin of the receptors is a human donor with melanoma. CDR3s include the opening cysteine and the closing phenylalanine or tryptophan. A D gene is named only where the DNA matches it firmly. Clone size, where shown, is once, few, many, or a class for clones that have expanded.

>TRBJ2-7|once|TRBV28|-|14
TGTGCCAGCCGGACAGCTTCTCACTCCTACGAGCAGTACTTC
CASRTASHSYEQYF
>TRBJ1-5|-|TRBV28|-|14
TGTGCCAGCAGTTTAAGGGGAGGACTTCAGCCCCAGCATTTT
CASSLRGGLQPQHF
>TRBJ2-7|-|TRBV7-6|-|15
TGTGCCAGCAGCTTAGGGGTCCGAGGAACCTACGAGCAGTACTTC
CASSLGVRGTYEQYF
>TRBJ2-2|-|TRBV6-1|-|14
TGTGCCAGCAGGGGACGGACGAACACCGGGGAGCTGTTTTTT
CASRGRTNTGELFF
>TRBJ1-1|-|TRBV4-1|-|14
TGCGCCAGCAGCCAACCGGACCATCTTTCTGAAGCTTTCTTT
CASSQPDHLSEAFF
>TRBJ1-1|-|TRBV29-1|-|13
TGCAGCGCCAGGACGGACTTTGGCACTGAAGCTTTCTTT
CSARTDFGTEAFF
>TRBJ1-1|-|TRBV5-6|-|18
TGTGCCAGCAGCTTCCAGGGAGGTAGTCCTAAACTGAACACTGAAGCTTTCTTT
CASSFQGGSPKLNTEAFF
>TRBJ2-2|-|TRBV7-3|-|15
TGTGCCAGCAGCCCCAACAGTGGTATCGCCGGGGAGCTGTTTTTT
CASSPNSGIAGELFF
>TRBJ1-1|-|TRBV7-9|-|15
TGTGCCAGCAGCTTAACAGACTCAGGGAACACTGAAGCTTTCTTT
CASSLTDSGNTEAFF
>TRBJ2-7|-|TRBV11-2|-|12
TGTGCCAGCAGTCCGGGCTGGGGAGAGCAGTACTTC
CASSPGWGEQYF
>TRBJ1-2|-|TRBV19|-|14
TGTGCCAGTATGGACCGGGGACCTTACTATGGCTACACCTTC
CASMDRGPYYGYTF
>TRBJ1-2|once|TRBV6-5|-|13
TGTGCCAGCAGTTACTCGGCCAGAAATGGCTACACCTTC
CASSYSARNGYTF
>TRBJ2-1|-|TRBV28|TRBD2|14
TGTGCCAGCAGATCGGGACTAGCGGGTTCTGAGCAGTTCTTC
CASRSGLAGSEQFF
>TRBJ1-2|-|TRBV28|TRBD1|13
TGTGCCAGCAGCGTGGGACAGCGCTATGGCTACACCTTC
CASSVGQRYGYTF
>TRBJ1-1|-|TRBV7-2|-|16
TGTGCCAGCAGCCCCCGTGAGTACGGCGGACACACTGAAGCTTTCTTT
CASSPREYGGHTEAFF
>TRBJ2-3|-|TRBV5-1|-|14
TGCGCCAGCACCGAGAGGGGGGCGTCTGATACGCAGTATTTT
CASTERGASDTQYF
>TRBJ2-5|once|TRBV5-1|TRBD2|15
TGCGCCAGCAGCTTGGCCGCTAGCGGGAGGGAGACCCAGTACTTC
CASSLAASGRETQYF
>TRBJ2-1|once|TRBV30|-|17
TGTGCCTGGAGCGTTCCCCCCTGGGGGGAGGAGAACAATGAGCAGTTCTTC
CAWSVPPWGEENNEQFF
>TRBJ2-5|-|TRBV5-1|-|14
TGCGCCAGCAGCCTTAGACAGACTCAAGAGACCCAGTACTTC
CASSLRQTQETQYF
>TRBJ1-3|-|TRBV10-3|-|15
TGTGCCATCAGTGACCCAACACCCTTAGGAAACACCATATATTTT
CAISDPTPLGNTIYF